These 9 T cell receptor beta chains were all obtained from the same sample, sequenced in a study of T-cell memory formation after mild COVID-19. Each CDR3 protein is one row after TCRdb ran MiXCR on the 5' RACE reads. Of roughly 450,000 distinct CDR3 sequences listed, approximately 19% are singletons. The sequencing sample was made of PBMCs or a T cell subset sorted from them (not recorded which). These TCRs come from a man aged 18 to 29 who had mild COVID-19 (a few samples of this study predate the infection). Cell type and time point are not known.

The chain links TRBV4-1 to TRBJ2-7, with D possibly matching TRBD2 (6 bases). The CDR3 runs 15 residues. The V gene's germline CDR1 is MGHRA and CDR2 YSYEKL. CDR3 residues: CAISQDNSGLYEQYV. CDR3 coding DNA: TGCGCCATCAGCCAAGATAATAGCGGTCTATACGAGCAGTACGTC.

This clonotype was seen at least ten times. The chain recombines TRBV11-2 with TRBJ2-7; 9 nucleotides line up with TRBD2. The germline CDR1 and CDR2 sequences are SGHAT and FQNNGV. CDR3 length equals 16 residues. J was trimmed by 5 bases and V by 5 bases; bases with no gene match: 13. In nucleotides, the CDR3 is TGTGCCAGCAGCCCGGGAACTAGCGGGTCTCCGCACGAGCAGTACGTC. Translated: CASSPGTSGSPHEQYV.

The chain joins TRBV29-1 to TRBJ2-7, with D unclear. CDR1 SQVTM and CDR2 ANQGSEA come from the germline V gene. The CDR3 is made up of 12 amino acids. With 5 bases removed from V and 0 bases from J, the gap between germline ends came to 8 bases. CDR3: CSVQVSSYEQYF. CDR3 DNA sequence: TGCAGCGTTCAAGTGTCCTCCTACGAGCAGTACTTC.

This clonotype was counted a few times. V usage is TRBV28 and J usage is TRBJ1-2; perhaps TRBD1 as D (5 bases). The CDR3 length is 16 residues. Looked up from germline, CDR1 is MDHEN and CDR2 is SYDVKM. Trimming removed 2 bases from V and 0 bases from J, with 13 bases in between. As DNA, the CDR3 is TGTGCCAGCAGTTTACCCCTATCGACAGCTAACTATGGCTACACCTTC. Translated: CASSLPLSTANYGYTF.

This clonotype was detected a few times. The J gene is TRBJ2-1, the V gene TRBV7-8; the match to TRBD2 covers 7 bases. The CDR3 runs 17 residues. Trimming took 4 bases from V and 0 from J; bases not matched to a gene: 9. Per germline, CDR1 SGHVS and CDR2 FQNEAQ. The CDR3 coding sequence is TGTGCCAGCAGCTCCCGAGCGGGGCCGAGCTCCTACAATGAGCAGTTCTTC. Protein: CASSSRAGPSSYNEQFF.

V usage is TRBV4-1 and J usage is TRBJ2-3, with 8 nucleotides matching TRBD1. The CDR3 is 17 residues long. V was clipped by 0 bases and J by 3 bases; unmatched bases: 8. Germline assignment: CDR1 MGHRA and CDR2 YSYEKL. The CDR3 region has the DNA TGCGCCAGCAGCCAAGACTCAGGGGGCAGGGGAACAGATACGCAGTATTTT. This gives the protein CASSQDSGGRGTDTQYF.

The chain recombines TRBV15 with TRBJ2-7, with D tentatively TRBD1 (6 bases). This CDR3 has 13 residues. V was shortened by 3 bases and J by 2 bases, with 8 bases between the two germline ends. CDR1 is LNHNV, CDR2 YYDKDF, per germline (reference sequence). Here the CDR3 DNA reads TGTGCCACCAGCAGCGGACAGACCTACGAGCAGTACTTC. This translates into CATSSGQTYEQYF.

Here the CDR3 reads CASSAREVGANVLTF. In nucleotides, the CDR3 is TGTGCCAGCAGCGCAAGGGAGGTTGGGGCCAACGTCCTGACTTTC. The chain employs TRBV4-2 and TRBJ2-6, with a tentative D call TRBD2 (6 bases). Germline V gene sequence: CDR1 LGHNA, CDR2 YNFKEQ. This CDR3 has 15 amino acids. Trimming stripped 5 bases from V and 3 bases from J, with 11 bases between.

The DNA for the CDR3 is TGTGCCAGCCGGCGGGACGGCAATCAGCCCCAGCATTTT. Translation gives CASRRDGNQPQHF. This chain connects TRBV6-2 or TRBV6-3 to TRBJ1-5; perhaps TRBD1 as D (5 bases). This CDR3 has 13 residues. From germline, CDR1 is MNHEY and CDR2 SVGEGT. The V end was cut by 8 bases, the J end by 2 bases, with 10 bases between.